Below, 2 T cell receptor beta chains from the same sample are listed, as sequenced in a study of T cell repertoires in cytomegalovirus infection. TCRdb re-called the reads with MiXCR, one entry per CDR3 protein. This table has around 350,000 distinct CDR3 sequences, 15% to 20% appearing once. Sequencing was performed on PBMCs. These receptors originate from a human donor in good health (CMV status not recorded). Some clones in this sample may be carry-over from other donors' samples.

The V call is TRBV2, the J call TRBJ2-5; D uncertain. The germline V gene encodes CDR1 SNHLY and CDR2 FYNNEI. This CDR3 region has 14 residues. V lost 4 bases, J lost 1 base, and 10 bases lay in between. The CDR3 sequence is CASSGESVQETQYF. The CDR3 DNA is TGTGCCAGCAGTGGAGAGAGTGTCCAAGAGACCCAGTACTTC. Looking up the rest from reference TRBV2 and TRBJ2-5 gives the full variable domain: EPEVTQTPSHQVTQMGQEVILRCVPISNHLYFYWYRQILGQKVEFLVSFYNNEISEKSEIFDDQFSVERPDGSNFTLKIRSTKLEDSAMYFCASSGESVQETQYFGPGTRLLVL.

In this sample, this clonotype turned up a few times. The chain couples TRBV4-2 to TRBJ1-4, with 10 positions matching TRBD1. The CDR3 totals 18 residues. Germline V gene lookup returns CDR1 LGHNA and CDR2 YNFKEQ. V lost 1 base to trimming and J lost 6 bases; unmatched junction nucleotides: 11. The CDR3 bases are TGTGCCAGCAGCCAAGCCCACGGGACAGGGGCGGAGGATGAAAAACTGTTTTTT. This sequence encodes CASSQAHGTGAEDEKLFF.